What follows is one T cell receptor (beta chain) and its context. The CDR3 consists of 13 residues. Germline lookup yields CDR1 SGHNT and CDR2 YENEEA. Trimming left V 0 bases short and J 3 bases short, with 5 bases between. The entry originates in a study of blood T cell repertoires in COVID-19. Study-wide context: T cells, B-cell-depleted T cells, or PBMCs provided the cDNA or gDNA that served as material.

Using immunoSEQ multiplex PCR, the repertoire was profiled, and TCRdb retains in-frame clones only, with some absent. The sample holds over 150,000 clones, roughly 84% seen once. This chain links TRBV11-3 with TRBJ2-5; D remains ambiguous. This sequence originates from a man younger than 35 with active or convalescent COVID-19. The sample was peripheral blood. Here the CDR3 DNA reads TGTGCCAGCAGCTTAGATCCGGAAGAGACCCAGTACTTC. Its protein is CASSLDPEETQYF.